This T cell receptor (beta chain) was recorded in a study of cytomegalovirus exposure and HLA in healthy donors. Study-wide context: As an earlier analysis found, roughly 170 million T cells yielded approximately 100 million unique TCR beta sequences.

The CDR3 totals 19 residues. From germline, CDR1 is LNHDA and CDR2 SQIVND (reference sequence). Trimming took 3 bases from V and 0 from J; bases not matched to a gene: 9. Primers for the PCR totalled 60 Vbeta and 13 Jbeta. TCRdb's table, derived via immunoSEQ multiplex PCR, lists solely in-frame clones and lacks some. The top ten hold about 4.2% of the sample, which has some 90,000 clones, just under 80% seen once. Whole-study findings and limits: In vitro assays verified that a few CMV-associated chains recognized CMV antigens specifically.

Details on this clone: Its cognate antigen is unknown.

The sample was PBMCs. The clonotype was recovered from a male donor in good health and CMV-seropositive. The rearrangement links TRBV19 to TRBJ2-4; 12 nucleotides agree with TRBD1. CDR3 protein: CASSISGQGAREAKNIQYF. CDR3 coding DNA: TGTGCCAGTAGTATTTCGGGACAGGGGGCGAGGGAAGCCAAAAACATTCAGTACTTC.